What follows are 25 T cell receptor beta chains derived from one specimen sequenced in a study of T cell repertoires in cytomegalovirus infection. Each CDR3 protein is one row after TCRdb ran MiXCR on the reads. The repertoire holds under 850,000 distinct CDR3 sequences, with 35% as singletons. The sample taken for sequencing was PBMCs. The receptors stem from a human donor in good health (CMV status not recorded). Some clones in this sample may be carry-over from other donors' samples.

This clonotype was detected a few times. The chain is built from TRBV7-9 and TRBJ2-7, with TRBD2 identical over 7 bases. The CDR3 has 15 residues. CDR1 is SEHNR, CDR2 FQNEAQ, per germline (reference sequence). J was trimmed by 3 bases and V by 1 base; bases with no gene match: 6. The CDR3 DNA is TGTGCCAGCAGCTTAGATCCCGGGGGGATCTACGAGCAGTACTTC. Its translation is CASSLDPGGIYEQYF. The full variable domain, its missing parts supplied by reference TRBV7-9 and TRBJ2-7, is DTGVSQNPRHKITKRGQNVTFRCDPISEHNRLYWYRQTLGQGPEFLTYFQNEAQLEKSRLLSDRFSAERPKGSFSTLEIQRTEQGDSAMYLCASSLDPGGIYEQYFGPGTRLTVT.

The sample holds one count of this clonotype. The chain carries TRBV5-1 and TRBJ2-5; perhaps TRBD1 as D (6 bases). CDR3 size: 14 residues. Trimming shortened V by 3 bases and J by 1 base, and 10 bases separated the two germline ends. Germline CDR1 is SGHRS and CDR2 is YFSETQ. The CDR3 spells CASSSTDSQETQYF. The DNA of the CDR3 is TGCGCCAGCAGCTCGACGGACAGCCAAGAGACCCAGTACTTC. Full variable domain (remainder filled in from reference TRBV5-1 and TRBJ2-5): KAGVTQTPRYLIKTRGQQVTLSCSPISGHRSVSWYQQTPGQGLQFLFEYFSETQRNKGNFPGRFSGRQFSNSRSEMNVSTLELGDSALYLCASSSTDSQETQYFGPGTRLLVL.

In its sample, this clonotype was seen many times. The chain uses TRBV7-8 and TRBJ1-2, with D possibly TRBD1 on 6 matching bases. Germline CDR1 and CDR2: SGHVS and FQNEAQ. The CDR3 is 14 amino acids. The V end was cut by 3 bases, the J end by 5 bases, with 13 bases between. The CDR3, as DNA: TGTGCCAGCAGCTTCCTTCAGGGGACATATGGCTACACCTTC. The encoded protein is CASSFLQGTYGYTF.

The chain has TRBV19 and TRBJ2-3; TRBD2 matches at 8 bases. The CDR3 consists of 16 residues. The V gene's germline CDR1 is LNHDA and CDR2 SQIVND (reference sequence). The V and J ends lost 0 bases and 4 bases, in that order; junction bases with no gene match: 6. The CDR3: CASSIEPKLAADTQYF. The CDR3 coding sequence is TGTGCCAGTAGTATAGAACCTAAACTAGCGGCAGATACGCAGTATTTT.

Details on this clonotype: At one end the junction does not follow the germline gene, possibly because of a read error. The gene calls are TRBV12-3 or TRBV12-4 and TRBJ1-1, with D tentatively TRBD1 (5 bases). This CDR3 has 14 amino acids. CDR3 nucleotides: TGTGCCAGCTGTTTGGGGACTCAGGGACTTGAAGCTTTCTTT. Translated, it gives CASCLGTQGLEAFF.

This clonotype showed up just once. The chain employs TRBV28 and TRBJ2-2; no firm D call. This CDR3 spans 16 amino acids. Germline V gene sequence: CDR1 MDHEN, CDR2 SYDVKM. The V end was cut by 5 bases, the J end by 0 bases, with 13 bases between. Here the CDR3 DNA reads TGTGCCAGCAGTACGAGAAGTCCGGCGAACACCGGGGAGCTGTTTTTT. Protein sequence: CASSTRSPANTGELFF.

The chain recombines TRBV5-1 with TRBJ2-7; D uncertain. The germline V and J ends were trimmed by 4 bases and 6 bases, with 11 bases remaining between them. Germline V gives CDR1 SGHRS, CDR2 YFSETQ. The CDR3 contains 12 residues. The CDR3 sequence is CASSPAGREQYF. Written as DNA, the CDR3 is TGCGCCAGCAGCCCGGCCGGTCGCGAGCAGTACTTC.

The sample holds a few counts of this clonotype. The chain carries TRBV28 and TRBJ1-2; 8 bases line up with TRBD1. Germline V gene sequence: CDR1 MDHEN, CDR2 SYDVKM. The CDR3 totals 14 residues. Germline trimming cut 8 bases from V and 1 base from J; bases unmatched to any gene: 6. DNA for the CDR3: TGTGCCAGCTACTACAGGGGGATTAACTATGGCTACACCTTC. Translation: CASYYRGINYGYTF.

This clonotype was counted between two and nine times. The chain is built from TRBV7-9 and TRBJ2-1, with D unresolved. The CDR3 has 14 amino acids. Trimming stripped 4 bases from V and 0 bases from J, with 7 bases between. The germline V gene has CDR1 SEHNR and CDR2 FQNEAQ (reference sequence). The CDR3 nucleotides read TGTGCCAGCAGCTCAAGCGTCTCCTACAATGAGCAGTTCTTC. It is translated as CASSSSVSYNEQFF.

Note on this clonotype: Relative to the germline gene, one junction end is altered; a read error may explain this. The chain recombines TRBV6-1 with TRBJ2-7; no clear D. Germline loops: CDR1 MNHNS, CDR2 SASEGT. The CDR3 spans 13 residues. CDR3 loop: CASSEVVFYEHYF. CDR3 nucleotide sequence: TGTGCCAGCAGTGAGGTTGTTTTCTACGAGCATTACTTC.

This clonotype was observed many times. The chain couples TRBV12-3 or TRBV12-4 to TRBJ2-1; 7 nucleotides line up with TRBD2. The CDR3 sequence is 13 residues long. V lost 8 bases and J lost 5; bases outside the gene matches: 6. The CDR3 coding sequence is TGTGCCAGCGAGGCTAGCGGAAACAATGAGCAGTTCTTC. It yields the protein CASEASGNNEQFF.

The chain carries TRBV20-1 and TRBJ1-2; D is ambiguous. The germline V gene encodes CDR1 DFQATT and CDR2 SNEGSKA (reference sequence). CDR3 length equals 18 residues. Trimming left V 3 bases short and J 2 bases short, with 25 bases between. The CDR3 DNA sequence: TGCAGTGCTAGGGTTTCCCGGCGATCTACTTCGGGGAACTATGGCTACACCTTC. Amino acid sequence: CSARVSRRSTSGNYGYTF.

Of note for this clonotype: A clone one base away is much larger, so this may be a read error. The rearrangement links TRBV7-2 to TRBJ2-7; the match to TRBD2 covers 8 bases. The CDR3 length is 15 residues. Trimming removed 5 bases from V and 10 bases from J; junction bases left unmatched: 16. The germline gives CDR1 SGHTA, CDR2 FQGNSA. CDR3 nucleotides: TGTGCCAGCAGCCCCGCCGCGGGGGGCTTCGGCGATCAGTACTTC. It encodes CASSPAAGGFGDQYF. Supplemented by reference TRBV7-2 and TRBJ2-7, the full variable domain reads GAGVSQSPSNKVTEKGKDVELRCDPISGHTALYWYRQSLGQGLEFLIYFQGNSAPDKSGLPSDRFSAERTGGSVSTLTIQRTQQEDSAVYLCASSPAAGGFGDQYFGPGTRLTVT.

The genes are TRBV28 and TRBJ2-5, with a tentative D call TRBD2 (5 bases). The length of the CDR3 is 16 residues. Germline values: CDR1 MDHEN, CDR2 SYDVKM. V lost 2 bases and J 4 bases, leaving 17 bases between the germline ends. CDR3 residues: CASSLVPSSSLETQYF. The CDR3 nucleotides are TGTGCCAGCAGTTTAGTTCCTAGCTCGTCTCTAGAGACCCAGTACTTC.

J is TRBJ2-7 and V is TRBV5-1; TRBD2 matches at 11 bases. Germline V gives CDR1 SGHRS, CDR2 YFSETQ. The CDR3 has 16 residues. J was trimmed by 7 bases and V by 4 bases; bases with no gene match: 13. The CDR3 DNA is TGCGCCAGCAGCGAAGGGACTAGCGGAAGAGCGGGGGAGCAGTACTTC. Its translation: CASSEGTSGRAGEQYF.

This clonotype was seen only a few times. The V and J genes are TRBV28 and TRBJ1-2; TRBD1 agrees at 8 bases. The V segment lost 2 bases and the J segment 6 bases; nucleotides outside the gene matches: 8. The CDR3 spans 15 residues. The V gene's germline CDR1 is MDHEN and CDR2 SYDVKM. CDR3 sequence reads: CASSLPKGQEDGYTF. In DNA, the CDR3 is TGTGCCAGCAGTTTACCCAAGGGACAGGAGGATGGCTACACCTTC.

This chain connects TRBV12-5 to TRBJ2-2; 8 nucleotides match TRBD1. CDR3 length equals 16 residues. Germline-derived CDR1 and CDR2 are LGHNT and FRNRAP. With V trimmed by 5 bases and J by 5 bases, 10 bases remained unmatched. The DNA of the CDR3 is TGTGCTAGTGGTATCACTCTACAGGGGGTAACCGGGGAGCTGTTTTTT. Residues: CASGITLQGVTGELFF.

The chain has TRBV9 and TRBJ1-5, with D unresolved. V lost 0 bases to trimming and J lost 6 bases, with 7 bases between them. This CDR3 comprises 13 residues. Germline CDR1 SGDLS, CDR2 YYNGEE. The CDR3 sequence is CASSVGLGQPQHF. CDR3 DNA sequence: TGTGCCAGCAGCGTAGGACTCGGTCAGCCCCAGCATTTT.

V gene TRBV11-2 combines with J gene TRBJ1-1; D uncertain. Trimming stripped 6 bases from V and 7 bases from J, with 12 bases between. Germline loops: CDR1 SGHAT, CDR2 FQNNGV. The CDR3 runs 12 residues. In DNA, the CDR3 is TGTGCCAGCAGTTTCAAGACGGATGAAGCTTTCTTT. Translating gives CASSFKTDEAFF.

The genes are TRBV28 and TRBJ1-1, with D tentatively TRBD1 (5 bases). V lost 5 bases and J 4 bases, leaving 14 bases between the germline ends. Germline V gene lookup returns CDR1 MDHEN and CDR2 SYDVKM. The CDR3 runs 14 residues. The CDR3: CASSLGPTATEAFF. The DNA for the CDR3 is TGTGCCAGCAGTCTGGGACCCACTGCCACTGAAGCTTTCTTT.

This clonotype was recorded a few times. The chain joins TRBV19 to TRBJ2-1, with 11 bases lining up with TRBD2. There are 16 residues in the CDR3. Germline V CDR1 and CDR2: LNHDA, SQIVND (reference sequence). J lost 8 bases, V lost 5 bases, and 11 bases had no gene match. The chain's CDR3 is CASSGVAGGPRDEQFF. The CDR3 DNA reads as TGTGCCAGTAGTGGAGTAGCGGGAGGGCCACGTGATGAGCAGTTCTTC.

This chain links TRBV20-1 with TRBJ1-6, with 9 bases identical to TRBD1. V dropped 3 bases and J dropped 11; count of bases not matched to a gene: 8. The CDR3 contains 14 residues. Germline CDR1 DFQATT, CDR2 SNEGSKA (reference sequence). CDR3 residues: CSARAGTGRTPLHF. CDR3 bases: TGCAGTGCTAGGGCCGGGACAGGGAGGACACCCCTCCACTTT.

The genes are TRBV19 and TRBJ2-2, with unresolved D. This CDR3 has 14 amino acids. Germline values: CDR1 LNHDA, CDR2 SQIVND (reference sequence). The V and J ends lost 3 bases and 1 base respectively, with 6 bases between them. The CDR3: CASSISWNTGELFF. DNA of the CDR3: TGTGCCAGTAGTATTTCATGGAACACCGGGGAGCTGTTTTTT.

V and J are TRBV24-1 and TRBJ2-3; 8 positions match TRBD1. The germline V gene has CDR1 KGHDR and CDR2 SFDVKD. V lost 5 bases, J lost 2 bases, and 5 bases stayed unmatched. The CDR3 runs 15 residues. CDR3 sequence reads: CATSAGGGTTDTQYF. The CDR3 DNA follows: TGTGCCACCAGTGCAGGGGGCGGAACCACAGATACGCAGTATTTT.

In its sample, this clonotype was seen many times. V is TRBV12-3 or TRBV12-4 and J is TRBJ1-2, with TRBD1 matching over 7 bases. This CDR3 spans 14 amino acids. The junction had 3 bases not matched to a gene; V was cut back by 0 bases and J by 5 bases. CDR3 in DNA: TGTGCCAGCAGTTTAGCCAGGACAGGATATGGCTACACCTTC. Translated, it gives CASSLARTGYGYTF.